The 3 T cell receptor beta chains reported below all come from one sample, sequenced in a study of blood T cell repertoires in COVID-19. Only in-frame clones appear in the TCRdb table, and some are missing; sequencing was by immunoSEQ multiplex PCR. This sample yields approximately 290,000 clones, of which roughly 87% are seen a single time; about 2.5% belongs to the top ten. The sample taken for sequencing was peripheral blood. The origin of the receptors is a man younger than 30 with active or convalescent COVID-19.

This clone was counted a single time. The rearrangement links TRBV5-6 to TRBJ1-5; weak D call: TRBD1 (5 bases). Germline CDR1 and CDR2: SGHDT and YYEEEE. The CDR3 sequence is 14 residues long. V lost 6 bases, J lost 1 base, and 11 bases lay in between. The CDR3: CASTRRVSNQPQHF. The CDR3 nucleotides read TGTGCCAGCACGCGCAGGGTGAGCAATCAGCCCCAGCATTTT.

This sequence joins TRBV28 and TRBJ1-2; 8 bases are a match to TRBD1. This CDR3 has 17 residues. The junction had 11 bases not matched to a gene; V was cut back by 3 bases and J by 2 bases. Germline loops: CDR1 MDHEN, CDR2 SYDVKM. The CDR3 DNA follows: TGTGCCAGCAGTTTCCGTAGGGCAGGGGGCTTAAACTATGGCTACACCTTC. It translates to CASSFRRAGGLNYGYTF.

J is TRBJ2-5 and V is TRBV7-9; the D gene is possibly TRBD1 (7 bases). The CDR3 extends over 16 amino acids. The V gene lost 6 bases and the J gene lost 4 bases, with 21 bases spanning the gap. Germline V CDR1 and CDR2: SEHNR, FQNEAQ (reference sequence). The DNA of the CDR3 is TGTGCCAGCAGAGGGGAATCACAGGGGAGGTTAGAGACCCAGTACTTC. Translated, it gives CASRGESQGRLETQYF.